Following are 5 T cell receptor beta chains from one sample sequenced in a study of metastatic and nonmetastatic thyroid tumors. Thyroid surgery was performed in patients who had received no treatment beforehand. MiXCR was used by TCRdb to re-call the PCR reads. The table lists roughly 83,000 clones, under 15% of them singletons. Sequencing used blood. The receptors were sampled from a female donor with papillary thyroid cancer or a benign thyroid nodule (not recorded which). Some clones in this sample may be carry-over from other donors' samples.

V and J are TRBV6-4 and TRBJ2-6, with D possibly being TRBD1 (6 bases). In germline, CDR1 is MRHNA, CDR2 SNTAGT. Between the trimmed V and J ends, which lost 8 bases and 6 bases, there was a span of 20 bases. This CDR3 has 16 residues. CDR3: CASGGNERTVANVLTF. The CDR3 bases are TGTGCCAGCGGGGGCAACGAAAGGACTGTGGCCAACGTCCTGACTTTC.

This clone was picked up many times. CDR3 loop: CASSLAAASGGNYGYTF. DNA of the CDR3: TGTGCCAGCAGCTTAGCGGCGGCATCAGGGGGAAACTATGGCTACACCTTC. This rearrangement joins TRBV7-6 to TRBJ1-2, with 7 bases that match TRBD1. CDR1 is SGHVS, CDR2 FNYEAQ, per germline. This CDR3 spans 17 amino acids. Unmatched junction bases numbered 9, after V lost 0 bases and J lost 2 bases.

The sample holds a few counts of this clone. Its ends do not fully match the called genes, so a read error is possible. The chain carries TRBV6-2 or TRBV6-3 and TRBJ1-5, with D uncertain. There are 15 residues in the CDR3. CDR1 is MNHEY, CDR2 SVGEGT, per germline. In DNA, the CDR3 is TGTGCCAGCGGTTACGGTCAGGCGGTCGATCAGCGCCAGCATTTT. Translated, it gives CASGYGQAVDQRQHF.

To note about this clone: A much larger clonotype is one base distant, so this may be a read error. The chain couples TRBV5-1 to TRBJ2-5; possible D gene TRBD1, 6 bases. In germline, CDR1 is SGHRS, CDR2 YFSETQ. The CDR3 runs to 16 residues. Trimming left V 7 bases short and J 4 bases short, with 23 bases between. The CDR3 nucleotides read TGCGCCAGCTCATACGGGACATGGAATGACGGAGAGACCCAGTACTTC. It specifies CASSYGTWNDGETQYF.

This clone was counted at least ten times. The rearrangement joins TRBV20-1 to TRBJ2-7; no reliable D call. The CDR3 runs to 16 residues. Trimming pared 3 bases from V and 3 bases from J, leaving 21 bases between. CDR1 and CDR2 from the germline V gene are DFQATT and SNEGSKA (reference sequence). In nucleotides, the CDR3 is TGCAGTGCTAGCCCGACGGTACCCACAATTAACTACGAGCAGTACTTC. Amino acid sequence: CSASPTVPTINYEQYF.